This TCR beta chain was retrieved from a study of CD4+ T cells in melanoma. Profiling relied on immunoSEQ multiplex PCR, and the TCRdb table lists in-frame clones only, not all of them. Of some 13,000 clones listed, 68% are singletons. In this sample, this clone turned up once. The sequencing sample was made of cells from a culture (not recorded whether cultured in vitro). The TCR was taken from a human donor with melanoma.

The CDR3 loop is CASSATVSGNTIYF. In DNA form, the CDR3 reads TGTGCCAGCAGTGCCACCGTCTCTGGAAACACCATATATTTT. J is TRBJ1-3 and V is TRBV27; D not resolved. The CDR3 contains 14 residues. Trimming stripped 5 bases from V and 0 bases from J, with 8 bases between. Germline CDR1 reads MNHEY; CDR2 reads SMNVEV (reference sequence).